One T cell receptor (beta chain) is described in this entry. Germline CDR1 DFQATT, CDR2 SNEGSKA (reference sequence). CDR3 length: 14 amino acids. V was pared by 2 bases and J by 7 bases, with 8 bases of the junction left unmatched. The sample originates from a study of response to subunit inactivated influenza vaccine. MiXCR, applied by TCRdb to the RT-PCR reads, yields one record per CDR3 protein. The table has 550,000 to 650,000 distinct CDR3 sequences, 12% seen once. The sample consisted of PBMCs from blood, taken on the day of vaccination. The chain employs TRBV20-1 and TRBJ1-5, with TRBD1 identical over 7 bases. The TCR was taken from a man aged 50-59 years who received an inactivated influenza vaccine. The chain's CDR3 is CSARPRDSWQPQHF. The DNA of the CDR3 is TGCAGTGCTAGACCCCGGGACAGTTGGCAGCCCCAGCATTTT.